This is a list of T cell receptor beta chains from one sample in a study of cytomegalovirus exposure and HLA in healthy donors. The table came from immunoSEQ multiplex PCR; TCRdb's copy has only in-frame clones and leaves some out. Here the sample table reports tens of thousands of clones. The specimen sequenced was PBMCs. The receptor source for this set is a young woman in good health and CMV-seronegative. Both conserved end residues are part of each CDR3. A D gene is named only where the DNA matches it firmly.

D gene,V gene,J gene,CDR3 DNA,CDR3 protein
-,TRBV6-6,TRBJ1-1,TGTGCCAGCAGTTACCCCGACAGATCAGAAGCTTTCTTT,CASSYPDRSEAFF
TRBD1,TRBV27,TRBJ1-1,TGTGCCAGCAGTCCTAGGACAGGGGGCTCTGGCAATGAAGCTTTCTTT,CASSPRTGGSGNEAFF
TRBD2,TRBV4-1,TRBJ2-1,TGCGCCAGCAGCCGAGGACTAGCGGGGGGGGACAATGAGCAGTTCTTC,CASSRGLAGGDNEQFF
TRBD1,TRBV19,TRBJ2-6,TGTGCCAGTAGGGACAGGGTCTCTGGGGCCAACGTCCTGACTTTC,CASRDRVSGANVLTF
TRBD2,TRBV29-1,TRBJ2-7,TGCAGCGTTGGGACTAGCGGGACAGAGCAGTACTTC,CSVGTSGTEQYF
TRBD2,TRBV6-1,TRBJ2-7,TGTGCCAGCAGTGAAGAAGGTCTGGGACTAGCGGGGTCCTACGAGCAGTACTTC,CASSEEGLGLAGSYEQYF
-,TRBV15,TRBJ1-4,TGTGCCACCAGCAAAACCGGAGGAGGGGATGAAAAACTGTTTTTT,CATSKTGGGDEKLFF
TRBD1,TRBV7-2,TRBJ2-7,TGTGCCAGCAGCGGCCGGGACAGGGGCGAGTACGAGCAGTACTTC,CASSGRDRGEYEQYF
-,TRBV30,TRBJ2-3,TGTGCCGGGAGATATGGGCTAGCACGCACAGATACGCAGTATTTT,CAGRYGLARTDTQYF
-,TRBV5-1,TRBJ1-2,TGCGCCAGCACCCATGGGGCAGGGGATGATGGCTACACCTTC,CASTHGAGDDGYTF
-,TRBV7-9,TRBJ2-5,TGTGCCAGCAGCTTCCCGGTCAGGCAGGAGACCCAGTACTTC,CASSFPVRQETQYF
TRBD1,TRBV7-9,TRBJ1-1,TGTGCCAGCAGCTCCTACAGGGGCGAGAACACTGAAGCTTTCTTT,CASSSYRGENTEAFF
-,TRBV23-1,TRBJ2-7,TGCGCCAGCAGTCAATCGAGGCAATTCTACGAGCAGTACTTC,CASSQSRQFYEQYF
TRBD1,TRBV7-6,TRBJ2-5,TGTGCCAGCAGCTTAGCAGCGACAGGGACGTCGGAGACCCAGTACTTC,CASSLAATGTSETQYF
-,TRBV28,TRBJ2-7,TGTGCCAGCAGTACTTCCGGACAACAGGCCTACGAGCAGTACTTC,CASSTSGQQAYEQYF
-,TRBV4-1,TRBJ1-6,TGCGCCAGCAGCCAAGATATCCGCCCCCCGGATTCACCCCTCCACTTT,CASSQDIRPPDSPLHF
TRBD1,TRBV4-1,TRBJ2-2,TGCGCCAGCAGCCAAGTAGGACAGGCCGGGGAGCTGTTTTTT,CASSQVGQAGELFF
TRBD1,TRBV6-6,TRBJ2-1,TGTGCCAGCAGTCCCCCTCGGACAGGGGATTTCAGTGAGCAGTTCTTC,CASSPPRTGDFSEQFF
TRBD1,TRBV5-1,TRBJ2-1,TGCGCCAGCAGCCCCCCCCCGGGACAGGGGGTATTTGAGCAGTTCTTC,CASSPPPGQGVFEQFF
TRBD1,TRBV7-2,TRBJ1-3,TGTGCCAGCAGCTATGACAGGGGTCCTGGAAACACCATATATTTT,CASSYDRGPGNTIYF
-,TRBV6-5,TRBJ1-2,TGTGCCAGCAGTTCCGGACACAACTATGGCTACACCTTC,CASSSGHNYGYTF
TRBD1,TRBV30,TRBJ2-1,TGTGCCTGGAGGGGGGACAGGGCCTACAATGAGCAGTTCTTC,CAWRGDRAYNEQFF
-,TRBV6-1,TRBJ1-1,TGTGCCAGCACCCAGGTTATGAACACTGAAGCTTTCTTT,CASTQVMNTEAFF
TRBD1,TRBV6-1,TRBJ1-3,TGTGCCAGCAGTGATCGCGGACAGGGATCTGGAAACACCATATATTTT,CASSDRGQGSGNTIYF
TRBD1,TRBV5-6,TRBJ2-6,TGTGCCAGCAGCTTGGAACAGGGGGCGGTTACAGGGGCCAACGTCCTGACTTTC,CASSLEQGAVTGANVLTF
-,TRBV5-1,TRBJ1-4,TGCGCCAGCAGTCGAGCAACTAATGAAAAACTGTTTTTT,CASSRATNEKLFF
-,TRBV30,TRBJ2-7,TGTGCCTGGAGTGCCCCAGGCATGGCCTACGAGCAGTACTTC,CAWSAPGMAYEQYF
-,TRBV6-6,TRBJ1-1,TGTGCCAGCAGTTACTCACCAGATTCGAACACTGAAGCTTTCTTT,CASSYSPDSNTEAFF
TRBD1,TRBV7-8,TRBJ1-1,TGTGCCAGCCGCCACACAGCGGGACAGGGACTGAACACTGAAGCTTTCTTT,CASRHTAGQGLNTEAFF
TRBD2,TRBV30,TRBJ2-7,TGTGCCGGGAGTGCCCCCGGGACTAGCGACTACGAGCAGTACTTC,CAGSAPGTSDYEQYF
TRBD1,TRBV2,TRBJ1-4,TGTGCCAGCTCGACAGGGTTTAATGAAAAACTGTTTTTT,CASSTGFNEKLFF
-,TRBV19,TRBJ1-2,TGTGCCAGTAGTCCCCGACAGTTTGGCTATGGCTACACCTTC,CASSPRQFGYGYTF
-,TRBV18,TRBJ1-3,TGTGCCAGCTCACCCTCGGCCGGAGGAGGAAACACCATATATTTT,CASSPSAGGGNTIYF
-,TRBV6-5,TRBJ1-2,TGTGCCAGCAGCCCGGACAGAGCCCGAGATGGCTACACCTTC,CASSPDRARDGYTF
TRBD1,TRBV27,TRBJ1-1,TGTGCCAGCAGGGCCAGGGACAGGAACACTGAAGCTTTCTTT,CASRARDRNTEAFF
TRBD1,TRBV27,TRBJ2-5,TGTGCCAGCAGTGCCGACAGGGTCAACCAAGAGACCCAGTACTTC,CASSADRVNQETQYF
TRBD1,TRBV10-2,TRBJ1-2,TGCGCCAGCGGACAGGGATGGTATGGCTACACCTTC,CASGQGWYGYTF
-,TRBV29-1,TRBJ1-1,TGCAGCGTGATTGACGGGGATATTACTGAAGCTTTCTTT,CSVIDGDITEAFF
TRBD1,TRBV4-1,TRBJ2-4,TGCGCCAGCAGCCAGACAGGGGGGACGTTGAGTCGACACATTCAGTACTTC,CASSQTGGTLSRHIQYF
TRBD1,TRBV5-6,TRBJ1-2,TGTGCCAGCAGCTTTGGAGCAGGGGGCACCACCTTC,CASSFGAGGTTF
TRBD1,TRBV4-1,TRBJ1-2,TGCGCCAGCAGCCGGACGGGACAGCGGACGGGCGGCTATGGCTACACCTTC,CASSRTGQRTGGYGYTF
TRBD2,TRBV19,TRBJ2-7,TGTGCCAGTAGTATAGACCTAACTAGCGGGAGTCACTACGAGCAGTACTTC,CASSIDLTSGSHYEQYF
TRBD2,TRBV15,TRBJ2-3,TGTGCCACCAGCAGAGACAGGGAGGGCGGGCCTAGCACAGATACGCAGTATTTT,CATSRDREGGPSTDTQYF
-,TRBV6-1,TRBJ2-5,TGTGCCAGCAGTGACTTCAGGGCACTCTACCAAGAGACCCAGTACTTC,CASSDFRALYQETQYF
TRBD1,TRBV5-5,TRBJ1-1,TGTGCCAGCAGCGCAGAACAGGGGGTGGGCACTGAAGCTTTCTTT,CASSAEQGVGTEAFF
-,TRBV5-4,TRBJ2-7,TGTGCCAGCAGCTTGGGTGCGGGGATCGCCTACGAGCAGTACTTC,CASSLGAGIAYEQYF
TRBD1,TRBV30,TRBJ2-3,TGTGCCTGGAGTGGGAACAGGGGCCCCACAGATACGCAGTATTTT,CAWSGNRGPTDTQYF
TRBD1,TRBV2,TRBJ1-2,TGTGCCAGCAGGGACAGGGCTGACTATGGCTACACCTTC,CASRDRADYGYTF
-,TRBV7-9,TRBJ1-1,TGTGCCAGCAGCTCGAGGGCTAACACTGAAGCTTTCTTT,CASSSRANTEAFF
TRBD2,TRBV11-2,TRBJ2-5,TGTGCCAGCAGCTTGCTAGCGGGGGGGCCGGGAGAGACCCAGTACTTC,CASSLLAGGPGETQYF
TRBD1,TRBV6-1,TRBJ2-7,TGTGCCAGCGCAGGGGGCCCAGCCTACGAGCAGTACTTC,CASAGGPAYEQYF
-,TRBV27,TRBJ2-7,TGTGCCAGCAGCCCCGGACTAACTACTTCCTACGAGCAGTACTTC,CASSPGLTTSYEQYF
TRBD2,TRBV5-1,TRBJ2-7,TGCGCCAGCAGCTTGGCAGGGAGACTAGCGAGTGAGCAGTACTTC,CASSLAGRLASEQYF
-,TRBV6-5,TRBJ2-3,TGTGCCAGCAAGGTGATGTCGGGGACAGATACGCAGTATTTT,CASKVMSGTDTQYF
TRBD1,TRBV6-5,TRBJ2-1,TGTGCCAGCAGTTACGGGACAGGGAGATACAATGAGCAGTTCTTC,CASSYGTGRYNEQFF
TRBD1,TRBV5-6,TRBJ1-5,TGTGCCAGCAGCCTGACGGACAGGCCCAATCAGCCCCAGCATTTT,CASSLTDRPNQPQHF
-,TRBV9,TRBJ2-3,TGTGCCAGCAGCCCCCAGGGTAGCTACACAGATACGCAGTATTTT,CASSPQGSYTDTQYF